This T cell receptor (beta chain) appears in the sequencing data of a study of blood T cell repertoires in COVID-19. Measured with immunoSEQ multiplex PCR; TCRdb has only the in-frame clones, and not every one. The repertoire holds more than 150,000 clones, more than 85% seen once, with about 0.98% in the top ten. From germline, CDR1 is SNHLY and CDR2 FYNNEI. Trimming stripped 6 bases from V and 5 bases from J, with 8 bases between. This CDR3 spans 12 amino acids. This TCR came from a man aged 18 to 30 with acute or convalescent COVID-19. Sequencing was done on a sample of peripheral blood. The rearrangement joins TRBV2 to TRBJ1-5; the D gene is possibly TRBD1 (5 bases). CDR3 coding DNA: TGTGCCAGCAGACAGGTTGATCAGCCCCAGCATTTT. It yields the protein CASRQVDQPQHF. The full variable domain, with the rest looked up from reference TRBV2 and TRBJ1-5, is EPEVTQTPSHQVTQMGQEVILRCVPISNHLYFYWYRQILGQKVEFLVSFYNNEISEKSEIFDDQFSVERPDGSNFTLKIRSTKLEDSAMYFCASRQVDQPQHFGDGTRLSIL.